Each of the 8 T cell receptor beta chains below was sequenced from the same sample in a study of technical replicates of blood from a few donors (dated by TCRdb to the late 2010s). The library was made by the immunoSEQ multiplex PCR assay. Entries here come from immuneACCESS through TCRdb and include only in-frame sequences with V and J called. Some clones fail to appear in such tables; in the studies checked, an unresolved V gene covers under half of the shortfall, and the cause of the remainder is unknown. Counted in this sample were 55,000 to 75,000 clones; 85% to 95% of them appeared once. 3% of the sample rests with the top ten. Sample: PBMCs. These receptors were taken from a human donor in good health. Some clones in this sample may be carry-over from other donors' samples.

The V and J genes are TRBV4-2 and TRBJ2-7; 11 nucleotides agree with TRBD2. With V trimmed by 3 bases and J by 0 bases, 13 bases remained unmatched. CDR1 and CDR2 from the germline V gene are LGHNA and YNFKEQ. This CDR3 is 19 amino acids long. The chain's CDR3 is CASSHNPGLAVHNSYEQYF. The CDR3 DNA follows: TGTGCCAGCAGCCACAACCCGGGACTAGCGGTTCATAACTCCTACGAGCAGTACTTC.

This clone came up once. The J gene is TRBJ1-6, the V gene TRBV7-9, with D tentatively TRBD1 (6 bases). Germline CDR1 reads SEHNR; CDR2 reads FQNEAQ (reference sequence). This CDR3 region has 14 residues. Deletions cut 7 bases from V and 10 bases from J, with 17 bases between. The CDR3: CASTRDTKASPLHF. The CDR3 coding sequence is TGTGCCAGCACCAGGGACACCAAAGCGTCACCCCTCCACTTT.

The rearrangement joins TRBV11-3 to TRBJ1-1, with 7 bases lining up with TRBD1. The CDR3 sequence is 12 residues long. Germline V gene sequence: CDR1 SGHNT, CDR2 YENEEA. Losses at the gene ends were 5 bases for V and 14 bases for J; bases not matched to a gene: 11. CDR3 bases: TGTGCCAGCAGCCAGGGGGGCACCTCGCTCTTCTTT. Translated, it gives CASSQGGTSLFF.

The chain couples TRBV5-6 to TRBJ2-3; 12 nucleotides agree with TRBD2. The V and J ends lost 1 base and 3 bases, in that order; junction bases with no gene match: 0. This CDR3 has 15 residues. Germline CDR1 and CDR2: SGHDT and YYEEEE. As DNA, the CDR3 is TGTGCCAGCAGCTTGCTAGCGGGGGGGACAGATACGCAGTATTTT. This encodes CASSLLAGGTDTQYF.

The chain is built from TRBV6-6 and TRBJ1-6, with 9 bases aligning to TRBD1. Germline lookup yields CDR1 MNHNY and CDR2 SVGAGI (reference sequence). J was trimmed by 8 bases and V by 5 bases; bases with no gene match: 7. This CDR3 has 15 amino acids. CDR3 protein: CASSDSGQGYSPLHF. The CDR3, as DNA: TGTGCCAGCAGTGATTCGGGACAGGGATATTCACCCCTCCACTTT.

This chain connects TRBV4-3 to TRBJ2-7; 7 bases match TRBD2. With V trimmed by 0 bases and J by 1 base, 3 bases remained unmatched. The CDR3 sequence is 15 residues long. Germline V CDR1 and CDR2: LGHNA, YSLEER. CDR3 residues: CASSQDRGESYEQYF. Here the CDR3 DNA reads TGCGCCAGCAGCCAAGATCGGGGGGAATCCTACGAGCAGTACTTC.

The J gene is TRBJ2-1, the V gene TRBV6-6; 7 bases agree with TRBD1. The CDR3 extends over 14 amino acids. Trimming cost V 0 bases and J 8 bases; bases outside gene matches: 4. CDR1 and CDR2 (germline): MNHNY, SVGAGI (reference sequence). CDR3 sequence reads: CASSYSQGRDEQFF. The CDR3 nucleotides are TGTGCCAGCAGTTACTCACAGGGGCGGGATGAGCAGTTCTTC.

The chain combines TRBV12-5 with TRBJ1-1, with 7 bases identical to TRBD1. The V segment lost 0 bases and the J segment 0 bases; nucleotides outside the gene matches: 13. Per the germline V gene, CDR1 is LGHNT and CDR2 is FRNRAP. CDR3 size: 19 residues. The CDR3 region has the DNA TGTGCTAGTGGTTTGGTACCCGGGACAGTTTCCCTAATGAACACTGAAGCTTTCTTT. Encoded protein: CASGLVPGTVSLMNTEAFF. The full variable domain, its missing parts supplied by reference TRBV12-5 and TRBJ1-1, is DARVTQTPRHKVTEMGQEVTMRCQPILGHNTVFWYRQTMMQGLELLAYFRNRAPLDDSGMPKDRFSAEMPDATLATLKIQPSEPRDSAVYFCASGLVPGTVSLMNTEAFFGQGTRLTVV.